Described below is a single T cell receptor beta chain sequence and its context. The donors were in the roughly 120-subject validation cohort; that cohort was separate from the approximately 730-subject first cohort. There are 13 residues in the CDR3. The trim removed 4 bases at V and 11 bases at J, leaving 9 bases unmatched. The germline V gene encodes CDR1 SGDLS and CDR2 YYNGEE. The data belong to a study of cytomegalovirus exposure and HLA in healthy donors. Clones were sequenced by immunoSEQ multiplex PCR, and TCRdb holds only the in-frame ones, with some missing. The sample includes over 85,000 clones, approximately 93% of them seen just once.

This clonotype was obtained from a woman aged 25 to 39 in good health and CMV-seropositive. This rearrangement joins TRBV9 to TRBJ2-4; TRBD1 matches 7 bases. Sequenced input: PBMCs. The CDR3 protein is CASSFRTGEVQYF. The CDR3 bases are TGTGCCAGCAGCTTCAGGACAGGAGAGGTTCAGTACTTC.